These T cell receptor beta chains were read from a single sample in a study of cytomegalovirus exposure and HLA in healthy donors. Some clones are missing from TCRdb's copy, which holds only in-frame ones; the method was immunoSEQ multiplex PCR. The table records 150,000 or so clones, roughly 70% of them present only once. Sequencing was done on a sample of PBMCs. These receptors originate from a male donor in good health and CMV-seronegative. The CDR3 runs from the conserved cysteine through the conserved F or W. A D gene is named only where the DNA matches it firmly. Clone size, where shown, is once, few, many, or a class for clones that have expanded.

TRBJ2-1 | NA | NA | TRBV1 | TGCACCAGCAGCCAAGCAACCCAGCGGGAGTCCTACAATGAGCAGTTCTTC | CTSSQATQRESYNEQFF
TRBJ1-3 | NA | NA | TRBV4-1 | TGCGCCAGCAGCCAAGACCCTAGCTCTGGAAACACCATATATTTT | CASSQDPSSGNTIYF
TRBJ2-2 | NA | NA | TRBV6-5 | TGTGCCAGCACTCGGCGGATGAACACCGGGGAGCTGTTTTTT | CASTRRMNTGELFF
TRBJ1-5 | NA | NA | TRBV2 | TGTGCCAGCAGTGAACTAGGTAGCAATCAGCCCCAGCATTTT | CASSELGSNQPQHF
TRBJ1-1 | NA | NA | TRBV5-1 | TGCGCCAGCACCTGGGGGGGTAACACTGAAGCTTTCTTT | CASTWGGNTEAFF
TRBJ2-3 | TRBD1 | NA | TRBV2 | TGTGCCAGCAGGGGGACAGGGACCATGAATACGCAGTATTTT | CASRGTGTMNTQYF
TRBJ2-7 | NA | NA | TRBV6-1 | TGTGCCACCCTTCGCGGGACGGCGATATCCTACGAGCAGTACTTC | CATLRGTAISYEQYF
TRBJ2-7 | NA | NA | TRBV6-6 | TGTGCCAGCAGTTACTCGAGCGGAGCGCGCGAGCAGTACTTC | CASSYSSGAREQYF
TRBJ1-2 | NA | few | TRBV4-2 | TGTGCCAGCAGCCAAGTTACGGGGGGGCTGGACTATGGCTACACCTTC | CASSQVTGGLDYGYTF
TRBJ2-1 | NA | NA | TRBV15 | TGTGCCACCAGCAGAGGAGATAGGAGGGTCAATGAGCAGTTCTTC | CATSRGDRRVNEQFF
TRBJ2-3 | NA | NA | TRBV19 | TGTGCCAGTAGTACCTTCTCACAGGGCGGGACAGATACGCAGTATTTT | CASSTFSQGGTDTQYF
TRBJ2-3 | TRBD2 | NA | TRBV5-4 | TGTGCCAGCAGCTTGTCTCTAGCGGGAGGAGATACGCAGTATTTT | CASSLSLAGGDTQYF
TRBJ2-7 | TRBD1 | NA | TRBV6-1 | TGTGCCAGCAGTGAGTCAAGGACAGGGTCCTACGAGCAGTACTTC | CASSESRTGSYEQYF
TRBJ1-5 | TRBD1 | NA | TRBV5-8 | TGTGCCAGCAGCCTTACAGGGGTCGGACAGCCCCAGCATTTT | CASSLTGVGQPQHF
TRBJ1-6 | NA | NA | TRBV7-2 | TGTGCCAGCAGCTTACAGATAGCCTCCCCGGCACCCCTCCACTTT | CASSLQIASPAPLHF
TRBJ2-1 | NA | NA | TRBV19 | TGTGCCAGTAGTGTGCGGGACAGTGGGAACAATGAGCAGTTCTTC | CASSVRDSGNNEQFF
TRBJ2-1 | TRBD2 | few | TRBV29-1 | TGCAGCGTTGATAGGTGGGAGGGGAATGAGCAGTTCTTC | CSVDRWEGNEQFF
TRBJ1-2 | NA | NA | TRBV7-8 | TGTGCCAGCAGGCCTGGGGCTTTAAGAGCTAACTATGGCTACACCTTC | CASRPGALRANYGYTF
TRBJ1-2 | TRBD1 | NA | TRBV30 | TGTGCCTGGGACAGGGGCCGCTATGGCTACACCTTC | CAWDRGRYGYTF
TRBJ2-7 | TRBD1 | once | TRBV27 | TGTGCCAGCAGTTGGGACAGCACCTACGAGCAGTACTTC | CASSWDSTYEQYF
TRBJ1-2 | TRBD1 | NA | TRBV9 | TGTGCCAGCAGCGCCAAGGACAGGGGGCTAGGCTACACCTTC | CASSAKDRGLGYTF
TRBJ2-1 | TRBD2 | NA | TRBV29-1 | TGCAGCGTCACTAGCGGAGCGTCGTACAATGAGCAGTTCTTC | CSVTSGASYNEQFF
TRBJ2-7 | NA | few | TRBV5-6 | TGTGCCAGCAGCGTCTCGGGACTCACCTACGAGCAGTACTTC | CASSVSGLTYEQYF
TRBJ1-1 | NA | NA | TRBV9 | TGTGCCAGCAGCCCCCCCGGACATCCGGGCACTGAAGCTTTCTTT | CASSPPGHPGTEAFF
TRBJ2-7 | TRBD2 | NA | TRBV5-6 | TGTGCCAGCAGCTTGGCGGGACTAGCGGCTTACGAGCAGTACTTC | CASSLAGLAAYEQYF
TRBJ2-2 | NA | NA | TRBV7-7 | TGTGCCAGCAGCTTAACAGAGAACACCGGGGAGCTGTTTTTT | CASSLTENTGELFF
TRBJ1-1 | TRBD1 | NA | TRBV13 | TGTGCCAGCAGCTTAAGGGGGGGACAGGTAATAAGGATGAACACTGAAGCTTTCTTT | CASSLRGGQVIRMNTEAFF
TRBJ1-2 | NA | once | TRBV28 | TGTGCCAGCAGTTTTGCGTCGCCCCCCTATGGCTACACCTTC | CASSFASPPYGYTF
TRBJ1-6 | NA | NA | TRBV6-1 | TGTGCCAGCAGTGATCCACGGGTCTCACCCCTCCACTTT | CASSDPRVSPLHF
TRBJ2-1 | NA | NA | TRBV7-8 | TGTGCCAGCAGCTCACGAACTAGGGGGAGCTCCTACAATGAGCAGTTCTTC | CASSSRTRGSSYNEQFF
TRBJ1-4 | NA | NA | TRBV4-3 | TGCGCCAGCAGCCAAGATCGGCCGGAGACAGTGACTAATGAAAAACTGTTTTTT | CASSQDRPETVTNEKLFF
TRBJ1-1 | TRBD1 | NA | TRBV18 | TGTGCCAGCTCACCACCTGGGAACAGGGGTGAAGCTTTCTTT | CASSPPGNRGEAFF
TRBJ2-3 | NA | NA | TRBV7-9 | TGTGCCAGCAGCTTAGGACAGACCGCCACAGATACGCAGTATTTT | CASSLGQTATDTQYF
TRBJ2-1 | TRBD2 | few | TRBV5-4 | TGTGCCAGCAGAGCTGGTACTAGCGGGAGGGGGCTGGGTGAGCAGTTCTTC | CASRAGTSGRGLGEQFF
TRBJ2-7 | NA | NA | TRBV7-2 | TGTGCCAGCAGCCCGCAGGGCGCCTACGAGCAGTACTTC | CASSPQGAYEQYF
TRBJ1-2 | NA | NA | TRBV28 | TGTGCCAGCGGGCAGGATGGGAACTATGGCTACACCTTC | CASGQDGNYGYTF
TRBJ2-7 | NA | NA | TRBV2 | TGTGCCAGCCTAAAGGGGGGGGAATCCTACGAGCAGTACTTC | CASLKGGESYEQYF
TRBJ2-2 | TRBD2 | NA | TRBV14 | TGTGCCAGCAGCCGACTACTAGCGGCAAACACCGGGGAGCTGTTTTTT | CASSRLLAANTGELFF
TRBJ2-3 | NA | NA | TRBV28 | TGTGCCAGCAGTTCTCAGGGCTCAAAACCCACAGATACGCAGTATTTT | CASSSQGSKPTDTQYF
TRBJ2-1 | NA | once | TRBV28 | TGTGGTACGCGGCTTCCACCAAGTGAGCAGTTCTTC | CGTRLPPSEQFF
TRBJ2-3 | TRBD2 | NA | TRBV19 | TGTGCCAGTAGCGGACTAGCGGGATCAGATACGCAGTATTTT | CASSGLAGSDTQYF
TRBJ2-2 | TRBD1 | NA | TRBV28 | TGTGCCAGCAAGCCAGGGGGAGATCCAAACACCGGGGAGCTGTTTTTT | CASKPGGDPNTGELFF
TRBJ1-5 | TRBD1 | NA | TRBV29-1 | TGCAGCGCCCTAAAGGACAGGGTAGATCAGCCCCAGCATTTT | CSALKDRVDQPQHF